The 27 T cell receptor beta chains in this list originate from one sample, sequenced in a study of PD-1 blockade in classical Hodgkin lymphoma. Sequenced by immunoSEQ multiplex PCR; TCRdb stores in-frame clones only, minus some. Here the sample spans about 6,400 clones, about 78% being singletons. All patients experienced relapse after autologous stem cell transplantation, and brentuximab vedotin exposure was variable. Thawed PBMCs were the source of CD4+ T cells, purified by magnetic negative selection. Sequences were derived from CD4+ T cells from blood, sampled at baseline. These receptors all stem from a human donor with classical Hodgkin lymphoma.

This clone was seen just once. This chain joins TRBV13 and TRBJ1-2; TRBD1 matches at 7 bases. This CDR3 has 14 amino acids. CDR1 is PRHDT and CDR2 is FYEKMQ in the germline V gene (reference sequence). V shed 3 bases and J 6 bases; nucleotides not matched to a gene: 7. CDR3 sequence reads: CASSFGRGMDGYTF. The CDR3, as DNA: TGTGCCAGCAGCTTCGGCAGGGGGATGGATGGCTACACCTTC.

This clone has just one count. This chain uses TRBV7-6 with TRBJ1-3; D unclear. The CDR3 sequence is 16 residues long. Germline CDR1 and CDR2: SGHVS and FNYEAQ. V dropped 0 bases and J dropped 0 bases, with 9 bases sitting between them. CDR3 DNA: TGTGCCAGCAGCTTAGCTCTGGCAGGCTCTGGAAACACCATATATTTT. This encodes CASSLALAGSGNTIYF.

The chain combines TRBV7-2 with TRBJ2-5; D gene unclear. CDR3 length equals 14 residues. Germline V lookup: CDR1 SGHTA, CDR2 FQGNSA. The V and J ends lost 2 bases and 7 bases respectively, with 14 bases between them. The CDR3 reads CASSLSRPGGTQYF. Here the CDR3 DNA reads TGTGCCAGCAGCTTAAGTCGCCCGGGCGGGACCCAGTACTTC.

V gene TRBV7-8 combines with J gene TRBJ2-3, with 7 bases aligning to TRBD2. The CDR3 totals 16 residues. The germline CDR1 and CDR2 sequences are SGHVS and FQNEAQ. Germline trimming cut 2 bases from V and 2 bases from J; bases unmatched to any gene: 7. The CDR3 loop is CASSLREAGPTDTQYF. DNA for the CDR3: TGTGCCAGCAGCTTACGGGAAGCGGGGCCCACAGATACGCAGTATTTT. Full variable domain (missing parts from reference TRBV7-8 and TRBJ2-3): GAGVSQSPRYKVAKRGQDVALRCDPISGHVSLFWYQQALGQGPEFLTYFQNEAQLDKSGLPSDRFFAERPEGSVSTLKIQRTQQEDSAVYLCASSLREAGPTDTQYFGPGTRLTVL.

The sample holds one count of this clone. The V call is TRBV7-3, the J call TRBJ2-2; D gene ambiguous. The germline V and J ends were trimmed by 3 bases and 0 bases, with 5 bases remaining between them. CDR3 length: 14 amino acids. Germline V lookup: CDR1 SGHTA, CDR2 FQGTGA. The CDR3 loop reads CASSLVANTGELFF. For the CDR3, the DNA is TGTGCCAGCAGCTTGGTAGCGAACACCGGGGAGCTGTTTTTT.

Only a few counts were recorded for this clone. V and J are TRBV9 and TRBJ2-7, with D hard to call. The ends were cut back, 4 bases at V and 2 bases at J, with 16 bases in the middle. This CDR3 has 15 amino acids. Germline CDR1 and CDR2: SGDLS and YYNGEE. The CDR3 loop reads CASSMSSDGPYEQYF. CDR3 coding DNA: TGTGCCAGCAGCATGAGCTCGGACGGTCCCTACGAGCAGTACTTC.

The rearrangement links TRBV6-9 to TRBJ1-3; no definite D call. There are 14 residues in the CDR3. CDR1 is MNHGY and CDR2 is SVAAGI in the germline V gene. Between the trimmed V and J ends, which lost 3 bases and 0 bases, there was a span of 6 bases. The CDR3 here is CASSYSSSGNTIYF. The CDR3, as DNA: TGTGCCAGCAGTTACTCGTCCTCTGGAAACACCATATATTTT.

The V gene is TRBV9, the J gene TRBJ1-1; possibly TRBD1 for D (6 bases). The V and J ends lost 4 bases and 2 bases respectively, with 15 bases between them. In germline, CDR1 is SGDLS, CDR2 YYNGEE. The CDR3 runs to 15 residues. CDR3 sequence: CASSPHPRGNTEAFF. CDR3 sequence (DNA): TGTGCCAGCAGCCCCCATCCCAGGGGAAACACTGAAGCTTTCTTT.

The chain links TRBV7-1 to TRBJ1-3; D is unresolved. TRBV7-1 is identified as an open reading frame with a role that is uncertain. CDR3 size: 13 residues. The V end was cut by 5 bases, the J end by 2 bases, with 7 bases between. This CDR3 is CASSPRAGNTIYF. In DNA form, the CDR3 reads TGTGCCAGCAGCCCTCGGGCTGGAAACACCATATATTTT.

The V call is TRBV6-6, the J call TRBJ2-3; 7 bases map to TRBD1. The germline V gene encodes CDR1 MNHNY and CDR2 SVGAGI (reference sequence). The CDR3 covers 14 residues. Trimming cost V 7 bases and J 2 bases; bases outside gene matches: 6. CDR3 bases: TGTGCCAGCACTCCAGACAGGGTCACAGATACGCAGTATTTT. Amino acid sequence: CASTPDRVTDTQYF.

This clone occurred a few times. The chain recombines TRBV16 with TRBJ1-2; possible D gene TRBD1, 5 bases. This CDR3 contains 17 residues. Between the trimmed V and J ends, which lost 1 base and 4 bases, there was a span of 19 bases. Looked up from germline, CDR1 is KGHSY and CDR2 is FQNENV. CDR3 residues: CASSQYALGQRGYGYTF. The CDR3 bases are TGTGCCAGCAGCCAATACGCCCTTGGCCAGAGGGGCTATGGCTACACCTTC.

This chain uses TRBV7-2 with TRBJ2-3; D gene unclear. Germline V CDR1 and CDR2: SGHTA, FQGNSA. CDR3 length: 12 amino acids. The V gene lost 1 base and the J gene lost 2 bases, with 1 base spanning the gap. The CDR3 loop is CASSLDTDTQYF. The CDR3 DNA sequence: TGTGCCAGCAGCTTAGACACAGATACGCAGTATTTT.

The V gene is TRBV6-6, the J gene TRBJ1-5, with D unclear. Germline V gives CDR1 MNHNY, CDR2 SVGAGI (reference sequence). This CDR3 spans 14 amino acids. V lost 0 bases and J lost 3, with 6 bases in between. CDR3 bases: TGTGCCAGCAGTTACTCGACCCCCAATCAGCCCCAGCATTTT. Amino acids: CASSYSTPNQPQHF.

This clone occurred once. The rearrangement joins TRBV7-2 to TRBJ2-5; TRBD1 matches 7 bases. The J call may be wrong; the DNA end is better matched by TRBJ2-7. There are 13 residues in the CDR3. In germline, CDR1 is SGHTA, CDR2 FQGNSA. CDR3 in amino acids: CASRVTGTYEQYF. CDR3 sequence (DNA): TGTGCCAGCAGGGTGACAGGGACCTACGAGCAGTACTTC.

The chain combines TRBV7-6 with TRBJ1-1, with D maybe TRBD1 (5 bases). The CDR3 contains 14 residues. The germline gives CDR1 SGHVS, CDR2 FNYEAQ. The V end lost 2 bases, the J end lost 1 base, and 8 bases lay between the germline ends. CDR3 protein: CASSLLGANTEAFF. DNA for the CDR3: TGTGCCAGCAGCTTACTAGGGGCGAACACTGAAGCTTTCTTT.

The gene calls are TRBV20-1 and TRBJ1-1; no definite D call. Germline V gene lookup returns CDR1 DFQATT and CDR2 SNEGSKA (reference sequence). The CDR3 length is 11 residues. This chain's CDR3 is CTTESGTEAFF. The CDR3 region has the DNA TGCACCACTGAGTCTGGCACTGAAGCTTTCTTT.

The V and J genes are TRBV7-2 and TRBJ1-2; no definite D call. Germline V gene data show CDR1 as SGHTA and CDR2 as FQGNSA. CDR3 size: 12 residues. The V gene lost 3 bases and the J gene lost 8 bases, with 10 bases spanning the gap. CDR3 bases: TGTGCCAGCAGCTTGGACTTGGGCGGCTACACCTTC. Encoded protein: CASSLDLGGYTF.

This clone is labeled large. The V and J genes are TRBV19 and TRBJ1-4; 9 bases line up with TRBD1. CDR3 size: 13 residues. Per the germline V gene, CDR1 is LNHDA and CDR2 is SQIVND (reference sequence). The ends lost 7 bases at V and 8 bases at J; junction bases unmatched: 5. This CDR3 reads CASTRQGDEKLFF. The CDR3 bases are TGTGCCAGTACGAGACAGGGGGACGAAAAACTGTTTTTT.

The chain has TRBV2 and TRBJ1-4, with no clear D. This CDR3 contains 13 residues. The germline V and J ends were trimmed by 6 bases and 6 bases, with 11 bases remaining between them. Germline V gene lookup returns CDR1 SNHLY and CDR2 FYNNEI. In nucleotides, the CDR3 is TGTGCCAGCAGAGTGGGCGGCTATGAAAAACTGTTTTTT. Translating gives CASRVGGYEKLFF.

This CDR3 reads CASRPRTASYEQYF. DNA of the CDR3: TGTGCCAGCAGGCCTCGGACAGCCTCCTACGAGCAGTACTTC. The genes are TRBV7-2 and TRBJ2-7; maybe TRBD1 (6 bases). Germline V gene lookup returns CDR1 SGHTA and CDR2 FQGNSA. The germline V and J ends were trimmed by 6 bases and 0 bases, with 12 bases remaining between them. The CDR3 runs 14 residues.

The chain joins TRBV5-5 to TRBJ1-6; no reliable D call. This CDR3 is 17 amino acids long. Germline CDR1 SGHKS, CDR2 YYEKEE (reference sequence). V dropped 6 bases and J dropped 0 bases, with 16 bases sitting between them. The CDR3 region is CASTRESGSSYNSPLHF. The CDR3 DNA reads as TGTGCCAGCACCAGAGAGTCGGGTAGCTCCTATAATTCACCCCTCCACTTT.

V and J are TRBV6-5 and TRBJ1-5; D gene unclear. The CDR3 consists of 15 residues. With 2 bases removed from V and 0 bases from J, the gap between germline ends came to 8 bases. CDR1 and CDR2 from the germline V gene are MNHEY and SVGAGI. CDR3 nucleotides: TGTGCCAGCAGTTACGGAGCCCGTAGCAATCAGCCCCAGCATTTT. Protein sequence: CASSYGARSNQPQHF.

The CDR3 sequence: CASSLWGTDQETQYF. The CDR3 DNA reads TGTGCCAGCAGTTTATGGGGGACAGACCAAGAGACCCAGTACTTC. The chain carries TRBV27 and TRBJ2-5, with 7 bases identical to TRBD1. Per germline, CDR1 MNHEY and CDR2 SMNVEV (reference sequence). CDR3 length: 15 residues. Trimming at V came to 1 base and at J to 0 bases, leaving 2 bases not matched to a gene.

The chain combines TRBV18 with TRBJ2-3; D gene unclear. The CDR3 has 19 amino acids. V shed 3 bases and J shed 0 bases, with 22 bases lying between them. The germline V gene has CDR1 KGHSH and CDR2 LQKENI. Written as DNA, the CDR3 is TGTGCCAGCTCACCCTATCAGATCGACCTGCCCACTAGCACAGATACGCAGTATTTT. Protein product: CASSPYQIDLPTSTDTQYF.

The chain joins TRBV7-7 to TRBJ2-1; 7 positions match TRBD1. V shed 4 bases and J 9 bases; nucleotides not matched to a gene: 6. Looked up from germline, CDR1 is SSHAT and CDR2 is FNYEAQ (reference sequence). This CDR3 has 13 amino acids. The CDR3 DNA reads TGTGCCAGCAGCTCGCAGGGGGTGTCTGAGCAGTTCTTC. Amino acid sequence: CASSSQGVSEQFF. Using reference TRBV7-7 and TRBJ2-1 for the parts outside the CDR3, the full variable domain is GAGVSQSPRYKVTKRGQDVTLRCDPISSHATLYWYQQALGQGPEFLTYFNYEAQPDKSGLPSDRFSAERPEGSISTLTIQRTEQRDSAMYRCASSSQGVSEQFFGPGTRLTVL.

This clone was counted between two and nine times. The chain employs TRBV27 and TRBJ1-1, with a tentative D call TRBD1 (5 bases). Trimming shortened V by 8 bases and J by 8 bases, and 18 bases separated the two germline ends. CDR3 length equals 13 residues. Germline CDR1 MNHEY, CDR2 SMNVEV (reference sequence). The CDR3 is CASRFIGAAEAFF. DNA for the CDR3: TGTGCCAGCCGCTTTATAGGGGCAGCCGAAGCTTTCTTT.

The chain has TRBV19 and TRBJ1-2, with D unresolved. Germline V CDR1 and CDR2: LNHDA, SQIVND (reference sequence). V lost 1 base to trimming and J lost 4 bases, with 7 bases between them. CDR3 length: 13 amino acids. CDR3 protein: CASSIGGSYGYTF. The CDR3 bases are TGTGCCAGTAGTATAGGGGGTTCCTATGGCTACACCTTC.